This note documents a single T cell receptor (beta chain) sequence. The antigen remains unidentified. The source of the sample is a study of T cells in Graves' hyperthyroidism and ophthalmopathy. Overall study findings and caveats: The model foresaw ophthalmopathy a median about 6.1 months prior to onset.

TCR beta CDR3 region amplification was performed from RNA transcripts. TCR CDR3 underwent first-round RT-PCR with the HTBI primer set. One entry per CDR3 protein results from TCRdb running MiXCR on the multiplex PCR reads. This table has fewer than 900,000 distinct CDR3 sequences, roughly a sixth appearing once. The study collected blood at first hyperthyroidism diagnosis, before any ophthalmopathy symptoms arose. This sample holds PBMCs from roughly 10 ml fresh peripheral blood. Germline values: CDR1 SGHDN, CDR2 FVKESK. The CDR3 length is 14 residues. The V end lost 1 base, the J end lost 11 bases, and 17 bases lay between the germline ends.

The receptor's source is a woman in her 50s with Graves' hyperthyroidism that later progressed to Graves' ophthalmopathy. The material sequenced was blood. This sequence joins TRBV14 and TRBJ1-1; D possibly corresponds to TRBD1 (6 bases). Written as DNA, the CDR3 is TGTGCCAGCAGCCAAGTAAACGGGGGCGGTCAGGCTTTCTTT. As protein: CASSQVNGGGQAFF.